The present entry profiles one TCR beta chain with its context. Its antigen remains unknown. The CDR3 sequence is 11 residues long. The V end was cut by 5 bases, the J end by 3 bases, with 7 bases between. Germline loops: CDR1 SQVTM, CDR2 ANQGSEA. Time point specified: baseline pretreatment blood. Treatment indicated: 15 Gy SBRT to primary tumor, nephrectomy 4 weeks later. Clear cell pathology was present in this patient's renal cell carcinoma. This record comes from a study of radiation and T cells in renal cell carcinoma. Study information: Nephrectomy followed 15 Gy stereotactic body radiation by 4 weeks. Broader study findings: From baseline, blood top tumor clonotypes peaked at 2 weeks post-radiation.

Clones were read by immunoSEQ multiplex PCR, and TCRdb kept only the in-frame ones, dropping some. The repertoire holds over 85,000 clones, with 82% as singletons. The specimen was blood, collected from a patient whose treatment included radiotherapy and nephrectomy. This receptor was identified in a man aged 60 to 75 with renal cell carcinoma. The chain couples TRBV29-1 to TRBJ2-5; no clear D. CDR3 sequence: CSVTQKETQYF. CDR3 DNA sequence: TGCAGCGTTACCCAGAAAGAGACCCAGTACTTC.